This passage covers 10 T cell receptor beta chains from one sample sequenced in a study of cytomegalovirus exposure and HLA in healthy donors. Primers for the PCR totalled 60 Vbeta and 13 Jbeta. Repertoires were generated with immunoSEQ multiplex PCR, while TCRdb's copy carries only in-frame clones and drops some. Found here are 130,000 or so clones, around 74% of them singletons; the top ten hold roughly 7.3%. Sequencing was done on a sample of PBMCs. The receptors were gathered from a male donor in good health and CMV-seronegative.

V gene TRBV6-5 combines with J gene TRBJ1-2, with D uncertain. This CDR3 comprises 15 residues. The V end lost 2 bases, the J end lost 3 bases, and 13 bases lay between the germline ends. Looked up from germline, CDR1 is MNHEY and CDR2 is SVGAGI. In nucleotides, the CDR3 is TGTGCCAGCAGTTACACCCCGGGAGGAGACTATGGCTACACCTTC. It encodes CASSYTPGGDYGYTF.

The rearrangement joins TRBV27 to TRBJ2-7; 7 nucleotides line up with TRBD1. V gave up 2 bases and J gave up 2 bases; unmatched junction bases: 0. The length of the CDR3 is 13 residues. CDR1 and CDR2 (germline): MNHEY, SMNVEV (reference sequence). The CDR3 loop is CASSLGTAYEQYF. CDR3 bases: TGTGCCAGCAGTTTAGGGACAGCCTACGAGCAGTACTTC.

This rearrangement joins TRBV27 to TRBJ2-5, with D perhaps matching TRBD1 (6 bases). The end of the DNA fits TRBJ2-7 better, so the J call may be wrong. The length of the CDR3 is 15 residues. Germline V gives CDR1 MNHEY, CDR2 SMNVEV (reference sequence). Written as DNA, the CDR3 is TGTGCCAGCAGTTTCTACAGGGAAAGCTCCTACGAGCAGTACTTC. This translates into CASSFYRESSYEQYF.

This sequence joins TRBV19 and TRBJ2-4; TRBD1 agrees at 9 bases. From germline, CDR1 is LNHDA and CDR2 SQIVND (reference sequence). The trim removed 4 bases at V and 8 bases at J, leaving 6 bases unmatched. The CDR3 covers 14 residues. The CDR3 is CASSKDRGLDIQYF. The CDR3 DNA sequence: TGTGCCAGTAGTAAGGACAGGGGTCTGGACATTCAGTACTTC.

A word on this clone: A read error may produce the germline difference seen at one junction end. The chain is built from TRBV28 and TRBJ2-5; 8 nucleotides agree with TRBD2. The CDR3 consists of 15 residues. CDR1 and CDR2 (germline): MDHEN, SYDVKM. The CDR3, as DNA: TGTGCCAGCAGCTCCTCCGGGACTAGTCAAGAAACCCAGTACTTC. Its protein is CASSSSGTSQETQYF.

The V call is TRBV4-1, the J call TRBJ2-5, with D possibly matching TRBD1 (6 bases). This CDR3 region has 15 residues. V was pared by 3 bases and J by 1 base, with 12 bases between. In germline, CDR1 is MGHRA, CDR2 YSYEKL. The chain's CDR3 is CASSQLGTFQETQYF. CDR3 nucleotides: TGCGCCAGCAGCCAGTTAGGGACATTCCAAGAGACCCAGTACTTC.

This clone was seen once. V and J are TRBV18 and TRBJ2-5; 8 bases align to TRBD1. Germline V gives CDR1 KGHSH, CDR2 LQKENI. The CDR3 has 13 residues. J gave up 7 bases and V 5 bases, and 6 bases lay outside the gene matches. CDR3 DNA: TGTGCCAGCTCAGCGGGACAGGAGGGGACCCAGTACTTC. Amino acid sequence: CASSAGQEGTQYF.

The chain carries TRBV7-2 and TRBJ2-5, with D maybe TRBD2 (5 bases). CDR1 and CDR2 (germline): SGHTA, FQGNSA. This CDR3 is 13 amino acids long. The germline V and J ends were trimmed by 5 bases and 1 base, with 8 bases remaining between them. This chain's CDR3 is CASSRGFQETQYF. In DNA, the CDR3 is TGTGCCAGCAGCCGGGGATTCCAAGAGACCCAGTACTTC. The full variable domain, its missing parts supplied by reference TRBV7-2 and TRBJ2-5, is GAGVSQSPSNKVTEKGKDVELRCDPISGHTALYWYRQSLGQGLEFLIYFQGNSAPDKSGLPSDRFSAERTGGSVSTLTIQRTQQEDSAVYLCASSRGFQETQYFGPGTRLLVL.

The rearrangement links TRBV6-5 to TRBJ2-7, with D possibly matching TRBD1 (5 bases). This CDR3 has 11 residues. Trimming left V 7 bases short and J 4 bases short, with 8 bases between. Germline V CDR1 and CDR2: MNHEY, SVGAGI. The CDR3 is CASMSGYEQYF. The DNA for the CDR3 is TGTGCCAGCATGTCAGGGTACGAGCAGTACTTC.

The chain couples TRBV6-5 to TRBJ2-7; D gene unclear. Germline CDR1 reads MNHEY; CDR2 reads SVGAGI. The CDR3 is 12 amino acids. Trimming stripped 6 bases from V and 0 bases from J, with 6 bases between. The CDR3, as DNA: TGTGCCAGCAGGTCTAGCTCCTACGAGCAGTACTTC. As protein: CASRSSSYEQYF.